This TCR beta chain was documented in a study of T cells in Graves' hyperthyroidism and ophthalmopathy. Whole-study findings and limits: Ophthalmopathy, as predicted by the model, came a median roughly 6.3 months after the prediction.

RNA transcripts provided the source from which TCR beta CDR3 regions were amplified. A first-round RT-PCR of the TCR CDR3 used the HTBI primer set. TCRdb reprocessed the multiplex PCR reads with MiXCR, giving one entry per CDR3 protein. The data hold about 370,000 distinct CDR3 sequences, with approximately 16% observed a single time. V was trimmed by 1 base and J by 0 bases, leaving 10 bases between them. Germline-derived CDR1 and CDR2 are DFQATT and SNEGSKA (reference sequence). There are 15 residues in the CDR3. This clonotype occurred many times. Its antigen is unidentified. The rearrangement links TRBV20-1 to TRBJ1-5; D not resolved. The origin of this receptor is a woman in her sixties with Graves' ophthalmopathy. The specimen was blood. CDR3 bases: TGCAGTGCTAGAGGGCAGGAGTATAGCAATCAGCCCCAGCATTTT. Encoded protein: CSARGQEYSNQPQHF.